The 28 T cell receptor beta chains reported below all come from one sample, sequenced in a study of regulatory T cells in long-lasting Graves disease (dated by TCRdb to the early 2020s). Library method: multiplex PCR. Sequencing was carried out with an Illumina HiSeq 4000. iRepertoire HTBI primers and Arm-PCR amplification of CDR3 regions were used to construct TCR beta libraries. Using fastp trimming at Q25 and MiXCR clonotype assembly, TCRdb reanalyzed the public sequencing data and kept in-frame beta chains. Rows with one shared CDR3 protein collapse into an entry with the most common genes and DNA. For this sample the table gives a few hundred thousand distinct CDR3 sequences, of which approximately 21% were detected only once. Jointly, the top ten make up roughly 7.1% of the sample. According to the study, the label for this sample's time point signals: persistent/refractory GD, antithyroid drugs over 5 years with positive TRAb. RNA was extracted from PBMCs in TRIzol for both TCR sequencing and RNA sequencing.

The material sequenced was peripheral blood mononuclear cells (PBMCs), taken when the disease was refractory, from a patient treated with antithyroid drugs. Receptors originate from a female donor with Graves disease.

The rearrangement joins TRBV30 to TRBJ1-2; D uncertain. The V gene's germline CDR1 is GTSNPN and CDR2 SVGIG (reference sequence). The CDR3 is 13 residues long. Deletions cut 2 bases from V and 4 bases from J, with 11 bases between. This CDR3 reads CAWSFTAIYGYTF. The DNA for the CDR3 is TGTGCCTGGAGTTTTACAGCCATCTATGGCTACACCTTC.

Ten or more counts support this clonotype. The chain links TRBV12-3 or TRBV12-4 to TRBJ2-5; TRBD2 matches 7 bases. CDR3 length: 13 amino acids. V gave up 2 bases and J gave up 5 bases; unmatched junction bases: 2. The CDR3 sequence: CASSLLGGETQYF. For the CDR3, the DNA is TGTGCCAGCAGTTTATTGGGGGGGGAGACCCAGTACTTC.

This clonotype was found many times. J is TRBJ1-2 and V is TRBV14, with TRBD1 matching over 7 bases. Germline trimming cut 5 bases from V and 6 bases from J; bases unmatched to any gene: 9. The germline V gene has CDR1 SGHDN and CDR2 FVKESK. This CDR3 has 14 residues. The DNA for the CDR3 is TGTGCCAGCAGCGCCAGACAGGGTGTAGATGGCTACACCTTC. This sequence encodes CASSARQGVDGYTF.

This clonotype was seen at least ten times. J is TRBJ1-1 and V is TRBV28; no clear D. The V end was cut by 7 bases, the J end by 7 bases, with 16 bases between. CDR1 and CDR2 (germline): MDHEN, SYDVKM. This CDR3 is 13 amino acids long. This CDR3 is CASIEHGSREAFF. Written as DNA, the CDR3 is TGTGCCAGCATAGAACACGGAAGCCGTGAAGCTTTCTTT.

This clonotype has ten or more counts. The CDR3 spells CASSHTGTLFKYGYTF. The CDR3 DNA follows: TGTGCCAGCAGTCACACCGGCACCTTGTTTAAATATGGCTACACCTTC. The genes are TRBV28 and TRBJ1-2, with unresolved D. CDR1 MDHEN and CDR2 SYDVKM come from the germline V gene. There are 16 residues in the CDR3. The V end lost 5 bases, the J end lost 5 bases, and 21 bases lay between the germline ends.

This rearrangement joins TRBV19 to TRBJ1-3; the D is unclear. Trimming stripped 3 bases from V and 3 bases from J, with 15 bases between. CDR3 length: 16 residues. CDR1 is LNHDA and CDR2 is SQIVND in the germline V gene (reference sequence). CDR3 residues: CASSIRPAAVGNTIYF. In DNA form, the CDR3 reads TGTGCCAGTAGTATCCGCCCCGCCGCCGTTGGAAACACCATATATTTT.

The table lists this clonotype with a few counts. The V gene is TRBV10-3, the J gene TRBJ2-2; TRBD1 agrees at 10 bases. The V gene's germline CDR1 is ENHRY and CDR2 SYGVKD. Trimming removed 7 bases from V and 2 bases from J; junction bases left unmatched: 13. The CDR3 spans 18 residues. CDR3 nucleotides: TGTGCCATCACTCCGACAGGGGGCGCCGTGGTAAACACCGGGGAGCTGTTTTTT. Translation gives CAITPTGGAVVNTGELFF.

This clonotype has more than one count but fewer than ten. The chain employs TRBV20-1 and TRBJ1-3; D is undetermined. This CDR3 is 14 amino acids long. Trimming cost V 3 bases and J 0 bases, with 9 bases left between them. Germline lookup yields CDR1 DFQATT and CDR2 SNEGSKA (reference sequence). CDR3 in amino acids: CSARTFSSGNTIYF. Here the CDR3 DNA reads TGCAGTGCTAGGACATTCAGCTCTGGAAACACCATATATTTT.

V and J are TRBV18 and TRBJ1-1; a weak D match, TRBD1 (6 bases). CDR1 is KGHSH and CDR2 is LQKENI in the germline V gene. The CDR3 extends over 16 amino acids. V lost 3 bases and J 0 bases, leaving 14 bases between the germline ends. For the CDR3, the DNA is TGTGCCAGCTCACCTCTGACATGGACAGTGAACACTGAAGCTTTCTTT. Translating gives CASSPLTWTVNTEAFF.

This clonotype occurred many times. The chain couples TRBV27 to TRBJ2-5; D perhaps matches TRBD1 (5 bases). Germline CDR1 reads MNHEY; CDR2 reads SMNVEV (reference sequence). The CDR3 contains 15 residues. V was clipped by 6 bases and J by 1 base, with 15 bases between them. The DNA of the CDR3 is TGTGCCAGCAGCTCCCGAGAGACAGTCCAAGAGACCCAGTACTTC. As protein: CASSSRETVQETQYF.

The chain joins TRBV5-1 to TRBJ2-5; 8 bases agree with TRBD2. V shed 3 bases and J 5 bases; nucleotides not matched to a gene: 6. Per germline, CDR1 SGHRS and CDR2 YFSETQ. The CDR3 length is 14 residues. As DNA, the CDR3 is TGCGCCAGCAGCTCGACCCCGGGAGGGGAGACCCAGTACTTC. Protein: CASSSTPGGETQYF.

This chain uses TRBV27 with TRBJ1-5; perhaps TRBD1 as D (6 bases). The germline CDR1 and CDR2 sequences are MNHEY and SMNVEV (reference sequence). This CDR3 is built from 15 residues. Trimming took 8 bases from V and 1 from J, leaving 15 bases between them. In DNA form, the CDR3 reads TGTGCCAGCCACCCAGGGGCGACAAGCAATCAGCCCCAGCATTTT. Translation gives CASHPGATSNQPQHF.

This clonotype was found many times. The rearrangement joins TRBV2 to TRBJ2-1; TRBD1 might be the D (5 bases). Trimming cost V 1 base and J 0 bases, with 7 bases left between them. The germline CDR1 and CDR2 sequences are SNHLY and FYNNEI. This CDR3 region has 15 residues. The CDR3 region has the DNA TGTGCCAGCAGTGAAGGACAGAGCTCCTACAATGAGCAGTTCTTC. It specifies CASSEGQSSYNEQFF.

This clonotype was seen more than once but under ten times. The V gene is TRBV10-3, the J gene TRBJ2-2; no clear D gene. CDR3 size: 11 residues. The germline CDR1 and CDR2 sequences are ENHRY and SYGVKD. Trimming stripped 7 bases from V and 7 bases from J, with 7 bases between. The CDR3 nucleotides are TGTGCCATCAAAAGTGGCGGGGAGCTGTTTTTT. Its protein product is CAIKSGGELFF.

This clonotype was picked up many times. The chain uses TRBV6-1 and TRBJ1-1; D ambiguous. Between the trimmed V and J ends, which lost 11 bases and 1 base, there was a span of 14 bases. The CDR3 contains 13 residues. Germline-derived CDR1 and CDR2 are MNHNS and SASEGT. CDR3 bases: TGTGCCCCAAAGCCCCCAGGGAACACTGAAGCTTTCTTT. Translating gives CAPKPPGNTEAFF.

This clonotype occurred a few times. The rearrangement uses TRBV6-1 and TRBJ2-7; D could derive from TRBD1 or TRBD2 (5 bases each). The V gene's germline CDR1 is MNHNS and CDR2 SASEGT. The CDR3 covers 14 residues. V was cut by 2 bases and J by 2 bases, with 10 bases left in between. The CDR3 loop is CASSELGPTYEQYF. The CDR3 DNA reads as TGTGCCAGCAGTGAACTGGGACCTACCTACGAGCAGTACTTC.

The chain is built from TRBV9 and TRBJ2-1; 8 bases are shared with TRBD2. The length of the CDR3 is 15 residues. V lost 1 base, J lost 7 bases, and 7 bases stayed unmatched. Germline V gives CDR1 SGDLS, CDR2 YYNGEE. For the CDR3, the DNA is TGTGCCAGCAGCGTATTAGCGGGGCTATGGAATGAGCAGTTCTTC. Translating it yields CASSVLAGLWNEQFF.

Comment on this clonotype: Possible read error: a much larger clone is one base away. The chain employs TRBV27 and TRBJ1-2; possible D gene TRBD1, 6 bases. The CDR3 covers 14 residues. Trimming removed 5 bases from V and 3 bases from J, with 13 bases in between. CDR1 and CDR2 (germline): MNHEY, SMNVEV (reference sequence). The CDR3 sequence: CASSDLNRDYGYTF. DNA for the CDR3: TGTGCCAGCAGTGATTTGAACAGGGACTATGGCTACACCTTC.

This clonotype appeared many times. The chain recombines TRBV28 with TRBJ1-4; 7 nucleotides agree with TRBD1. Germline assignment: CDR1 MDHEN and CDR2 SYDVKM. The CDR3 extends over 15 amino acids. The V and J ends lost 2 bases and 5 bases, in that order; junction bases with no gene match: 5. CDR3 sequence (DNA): TGTGCCAGCAGTTTAATCGGGACAGCGAATGAAAAACTGTTTTTT. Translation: CASSLIGTANEKLFF.

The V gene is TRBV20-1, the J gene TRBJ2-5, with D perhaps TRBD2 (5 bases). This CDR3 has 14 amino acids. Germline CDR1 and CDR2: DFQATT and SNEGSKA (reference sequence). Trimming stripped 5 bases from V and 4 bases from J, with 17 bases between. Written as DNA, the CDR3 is TGCAGTGCTGGAGCAGTGGGAGAAGGAGAGACCCAGTACTTC. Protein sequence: CSAGAVGEGETQYF.

The CDR3 region has the DNA TGTGCCAGCAGCCCCAGACAAGGATGGGTTCTCTCTGGAAACACCATATATTTT. This translates into CASSPRQGWVLSGNTIYF. The gene calls are TRBV5-6 and TRBJ1-3; no clear D gene. This CDR3 contains 18 residues. The germline V gene encodes CDR1 SGHDT and CDR2 YYEEEE. Trimming took off 4 bases at V and 0 bases at J, with 20 bases between the two ends.

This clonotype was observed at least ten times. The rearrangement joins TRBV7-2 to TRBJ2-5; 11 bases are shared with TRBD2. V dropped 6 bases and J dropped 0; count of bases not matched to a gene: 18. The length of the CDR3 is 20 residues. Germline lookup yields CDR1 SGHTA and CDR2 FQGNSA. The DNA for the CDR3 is TGTGCCAGCAGTGAAACCGGGACTAGCGGCCACTTTTGGGACCAAGAGACCCAGTACTTC. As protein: CASSETGTSGHFWDQETQYF.

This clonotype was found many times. The CDR3 protein is CASSLQETPLNEQYF. Written as DNA, the CDR3 is TGTGCCAGCAGTTTACAGGAAACCCCGTTAAACGAGCAGTACTTC. This chain connects TRBV28 to TRBJ2-7; D unclear. Trimming left V 2 bases short and J 5 bases short, with 16 bases between. The CDR3 length is 15 residues. CDR1 is MDHEN, CDR2 SYDVKM, per germline.

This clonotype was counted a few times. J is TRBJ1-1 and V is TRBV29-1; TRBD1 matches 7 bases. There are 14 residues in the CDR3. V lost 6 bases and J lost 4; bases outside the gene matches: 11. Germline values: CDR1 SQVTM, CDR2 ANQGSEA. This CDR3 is CSVKRQGKVTEAFF. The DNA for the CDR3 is TGCAGCGTCAAACGACAGGGAAAAGTCACTGAAGCTTTCTTT.

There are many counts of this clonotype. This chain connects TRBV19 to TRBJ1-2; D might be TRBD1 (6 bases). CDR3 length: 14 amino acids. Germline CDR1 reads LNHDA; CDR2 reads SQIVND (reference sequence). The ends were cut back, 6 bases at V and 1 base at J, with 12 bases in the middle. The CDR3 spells CASSEGTHNYGYTF. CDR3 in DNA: TGTGCCAGTAGCGAAGGGACACATAACTATGGCTACACCTTC.

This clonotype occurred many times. CDR3 in amino acids: CASSFAGTTQETQYF. DNA of the CDR3: TGTGCCAGCAGTTTTGCCGGGACTACACAAGAGACCCAGTACTTC. The J gene is TRBJ2-5, the V gene TRBV27, with TRBD2 matching over 7 bases. Germline V gene sequence: CDR1 MNHEY, CDR2 SMNVEV (reference sequence). The trim removed 3 bases at V and 2 bases at J, leaving 6 bases unmatched. This CDR3 region has 15 residues.

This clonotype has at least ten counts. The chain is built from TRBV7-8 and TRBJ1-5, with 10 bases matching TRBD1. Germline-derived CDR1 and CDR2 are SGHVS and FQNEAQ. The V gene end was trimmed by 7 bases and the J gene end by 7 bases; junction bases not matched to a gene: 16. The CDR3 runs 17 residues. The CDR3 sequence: CASTLTPGQGQEQPQHF. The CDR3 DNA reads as TGTGCCAGCACCCTTACCCCGGGACAGGGGCAGGAGCAGCCCCAGCATTTT.

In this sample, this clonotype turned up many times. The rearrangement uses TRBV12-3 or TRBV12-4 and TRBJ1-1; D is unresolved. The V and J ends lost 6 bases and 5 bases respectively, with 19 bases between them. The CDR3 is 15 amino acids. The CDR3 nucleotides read TGTGCCAGCAGCTCCTGGAGCTCGGGAGGAACTGAAGCTTTCTTT. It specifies CASSSWSSGGTEAFF.